This entry lists 14 T cell receptor beta chains sequenced from one sample in a study of blood T cell repertoires in COVID-19 (dated by TCRdb to 2019 to 2021). The method behind the library was the immunoSEQ multiplex PCR assay. TCRdb limited this immuneACCESS table to in-frame rearrangements with V and J called. A share of clones is missing; checked studies link under half to unresolved V genes, and the rest is unexplained. The sample table records about 20,000 clones; around 74% of these occur just once. The ten largest clones represent more than 55% of the sample. The source material was peripheral blood. The receptors stem from a man older than 75 with acute or convalescent COVID-19.

CDR3 in amino acids: CASSFEAGLDEQYF. CDR3 in DNA: TGTGCCAGCAGCTTCGAAGCAGGGTTGGACGAGCAGTACTTC. This chain uses TRBV11-2 with TRBJ2-7, with a possible D match to TRBD1 (5 bases). From germline, CDR1 is SGHAT and CDR2 FQNNGV. Trimming removed 3 bases at V and 5 bases at J, with 14 bases between. The CDR3 runs 14 residues.

The genes are TRBV7-2 and TRBJ1-2; D might be TRBD1 (5 bases). Trimming took off 0 bases at V and 5 bases at J, with 16 bases between the two ends. Germline V CDR1 and CDR2: SGHTA, FQGNSA. The CDR3 is made up of 16 amino acids. The CDR3 loop is CASSLAVGDSRYGYTF. Here the CDR3 DNA reads TGTGCCAGCAGCTTAGCGGTGGGGGACTCTAGGTATGGCTACACCTTC.

The genes are TRBV7-6 and TRBJ2-5, with a tentative D call TRBD2 (5 bases). Deletions cut 1 base from V and 8 bases from J, with 14 bases between. The CDR3 has 14 residues. CDR1 and CDR2 (germline): SGHVS, FNYEAQ. CDR3 nucleotide sequence: TGTGCCAGCAGCTTAGGACTACGTTCGTTTACCCAGTACTTC. Protein sequence: CASSLGLRSFTQYF.

This clone has only one observation. The chain couples TRBV7-3 to TRBJ2-1, with unresolved D. The V end was cut by 5 bases, the J end by 2 bases, with 19 bases between. The CDR3 runs 17 residues. The germline V gene encodes CDR1 SGHTA and CDR2 FQGTGA. The CDR3 is CASSPRTGSPAYNEQFF. The CDR3 bases are TGTGCCAGCAGCCCCCGCACTGGTAGCCCAGCCTACAATGAGCAGTTCTTC.

This chain connects TRBV19 to TRBJ1-5; no reliable D call. The germline gives CDR1 LNHDA, CDR2 SQIVND (reference sequence). Trimming removed 7 bases from V and 3 bases from J, with 16 bases in between. The CDR3 spans 15 residues. CDR3 loop: CASISSGVANQPQHF. Written as DNA, the CDR3 is TGTGCCAGTATCTCCTCCGGGGTAGCCAATCAGCCCCAGCATTTT. Using reference TRBV19 and TRBJ1-5 for the parts outside the CDR3, the full variable domain is DGGITQSPKYLFRKEGQNVTLSCEQNLNHDAMYWYRQDPGQGLRLIYYSQIVNDFQKGDIAEGYSVSREKKESFPLTVTSAQKNPTAFYLCASISSGVANQPQHFGDGTRLSIL.

The CDR3 region has the DNA TGTGCCAGCAGTCCTTACAGGGGAGTTAATTCACCCCTCCACTTT. It specifies CASSPYRGVNSPLHF. This chain connects TRBV2 to TRBJ1-6; 7 bases align to TRBD1. Looked up from germline, CDR1 is SNHLY and CDR2 is FYNNEI. V gave up 5 bases and J gave up 6 bases; unmatched junction bases: 7. The CDR3 sequence is 15 residues long.

This sequence joins TRBV10-3 and TRBJ2-5; a possible D gene is TRBD1 (6 bases). Germline assignment: CDR1 ENHRY and CDR2 SYGVKD. Trimming cost V 2 bases and J 3 bases, with 16 bases left between them. CDR3 length: 16 amino acids. CDR3 bases: TGTGCCATCAGTGAGGTCACAGGGTGGTTGGAAGAGACCCAGTACTTC. Its translation: CAISEVTGWLEETQYF.

The chain carries TRBV5-1 and TRBJ1-2, with 10 bases that match TRBD1. Per the germline V gene, CDR1 is SGHRS and CDR2 is YFSETQ. This CDR3 is 17 amino acids long. Trimming took 2 bases from V and 4 from J; bases not matched to a gene: 11. CDR3 sequence (DNA): TGCGCCAGCAGCTTTGGACAGGGGGGCCTCGGTGTCTATGGCTACACCTTC. Protein sequence: CASSFGQGGLGVYGYTF.

The chain carries TRBV27 and TRBJ2-2; 7 bases fit TRBD1. CDR1 is MNHEY, CDR2 SMNVEV, per germline (reference sequence). The CDR3 is made up of 16 amino acids. With 2 bases clipped from V and 6 bases from J, the junction kept 9 bases outside the gene matches. The CDR3, as DNA: TGTGCCAGCAGTTTAGAGGGGGCGCGAAGGGCCGGGGAGCTGTTTTTT. It codes for CASSLEGARRAGELFF.

This clone was counted only a few times. An end of the junction differs from the germline gene, which may be a read error. This chain links TRBV2 with TRBJ2-4; TRBD2 is a possible D gene (5 bases). The CDR3 runs to 14 residues. Germline V gives CDR1 SNHLY, CDR2 FYNNEI. The CDR3 DNA is TGTGCCAGCAGTGAAGCGAGGGCTGAGGAACCTTACGGCTTC. Translating gives CASSEARAEEPYGF.

A single count supports this clone. The rearrangement uses TRBV30 and TRBJ2-7; 9 bases are a match to TRBD2. The V gene's germline CDR1 is GTSNPN and CDR2 SVGIG (reference sequence). The CDR3 runs to 14 residues. V shed 2 bases, J shed 6 bases, and the junction held 8 bases outside the gene matches. CDR3 loop: CAWSQGREGSEQYV. DNA of the CDR3: TGTGCCTGGAGTCAGGGGCGGGAGGGTAGCGAGCAGTACGTC.

The chain has TRBV25-1 and TRBJ2-2, with D tentatively TRBD2 (5 bases). CDR3 length: 13 amino acids. V lost 7 bases and J lost 5, with 11 bases in between. In germline, CDR1 is MGHDK, CDR2 SYGVNS. The CDR3 nucleotides read TGTGCCAGCATTGCCAGGACTACCGGGGAGCTGTTTTTT. Translation gives CASIARTTGELFF.

The rearrangement joins TRBV2 to TRBJ2-7; possibly TRBD1 for D (6 bases). CDR3 length: 17 amino acids. Trimming stripped 7 bases from V and 4 bases from J, with 26 bases between. Germline V gene data show CDR1 as SNHLY and CDR2 as FYNNEI. The CDR3 reads CASTVRGTVKTSYEQYV. The DNA for the CDR3 is TGTGCCAGCACGGTCAGGGGTACCGTAAAAACCTCATACGAGCAGTACGTC.

The chain joins TRBV5-6 to TRBJ2-5; 7 nucleotides agree with TRBD1. The CDR3 is 13 amino acids. V was clipped by 6 bases and J by 4 bases; unmatched bases: 6. Germline V gene sequence: CDR1 SGHDT, CDR2 YYEEEE. The CDR3 region is CASNRDRVETQYF. DNA for the CDR3: TGTGCCAGCAATAGGGACAGAGTAGAGACCCAGTACTTC.